This T cell receptor (beta chain) was sequenced during a study of blood T cell repertoires in COVID-19. Study summary: Both acute and convalescent COVID-19 samples were obtained from the United States, Italy and Spain. In each case, the material was cDNA or gDNA derived from T cells, B-cell-depleted T cells, or PBMCs.

Original processing methods: Estimation of nucleated cell counts relied on the amplification of reference gene primers. Measured with immunoSEQ multiplex PCR; TCRdb has only the in-frame clones, and not every one. The V and J calls and clone size come from that table; D and trimming were worked out from the DNA. The sample includes about 160,000 clones, 80% of them seen just once. Participants' own reports of clinical history determined their cohort assignment. Germline assignment: CDR1 SGHDN and CDR2 FVKESK. Trimming shortened V by 3 bases and J by 3 bases, and 20 bases separated the two germline ends. This CDR3 spans 17 amino acids.

The chain employs TRBV14 and TRBJ1-1, with a weak D call TRBD1 (6 bases). Sequencing was performed on PBMCs or T cells enriched from blood (not recorded which). The clonotype comes from a woman aged 55-70 years who had recovered from COVID-19. In DNA form, the CDR3 reads TGTGCCAGCAGCCACCGACAGGTATTGGGTGGGGACACTGAAGCTTTCTTT. It translates to CASSHRQVLGGDTEAFF.